Listed below are T cell receptor beta chains from one sample, sequenced in a study of T cell responses to AZD1222 COVID-19 vaccine. Sequenced by immunoSEQ multiplex PCR; TCRdb stores in-frame clones only, minus some. The repertoire includes some 180,000 clones, just over 90% of them detected once, and 3.6% sits in the top ten. Sample: peripheral blood, taken 28 days after the second dose of the MenACWY control vaccine. The source of these receptors is an adult who received the MenACWY meningococcal vaccine as a control. CDR3s include the opening cysteine and the closing phenylalanine or tryptophan. The order of the fields is CDR3 length, D gene, J gene, clone size, V gene, CDR3 DNA, CDR3 protein. D genes are given only for firm matches. Clone size appears in some rows only: once, few, many, or a class for an expanded clone.

cdr3_length: 13
d_call: NA
j_call: TRBJ2-3
clone_size: NA
v_call: TRBV7-3
cdr3_nt: TGTGCCAGCAGCTCCCAACCGACAGATACGCAGTATTTT
cdr3_aa: CASSSQPTDTQYF

cdr3_length: 13
d_call: NA
j_call: TRBJ1-6
clone_size: NA
v_call: TRBV9
cdr3_nt: TGTGCCAGCAGCGTAGAAGGTTTTTCACCCCTCCACTTT
cdr3_aa: CASSVEGFSPLHF

cdr3_length: 13
d_call: TRBD1
j_call: TRBJ1-1
clone_size: NA
v_call: TRBV6-5
cdr3_nt: TGTGCCAGCAGACGACAGGGGGCAACTGAAGCTTTCTTT
cdr3_aa: CASRRQGATEAFF

cdr3_length: 14
d_call: NA
j_call: TRBJ2-1
clone_size: NA
v_call: TRBV7-3
cdr3_nt: TGTGCCAGCAAGCTAGCGAGCTCCTACAATGAGCAGTTCTTC
cdr3_aa: CASKLASSYNEQFF

cdr3_length: 15
d_call: NA
j_call: TRBJ2-1
clone_size: NA
v_call: TRBV3-1/TRBV3-2
cdr3_nt: TGTGCCAGCAGCCAAGGGGGTCGGACGGGAATGGGGCAGTTCTTC
cdr3_aa: CASSQGGRTGMGQFF

cdr3_length: 14
d_call: NA
j_call: TRBJ2-5
clone_size: NA
v_call: TRBV30
cdr3_nt: TGTGCCTGGAGTGCTTATAGAGGGCTCGAGACCCAGTACTTC
cdr3_aa: CAWSAYRGLETQYF

cdr3_length: 15
d_call: TRBD2
j_call: TRBJ2-7
clone_size: NA
v_call: TRBV7-9
cdr3_nt: TGTGCCAGCAGACTTTGGGGCGGGAGGGACGACGAGCAGTACTTC
cdr3_aa: CASRLWGGRDDEQYF

cdr3_length: 15
d_call: NA
j_call: TRBJ1-6
clone_size: few
v_call: TRBV6-5
cdr3_nt: TGTGCCAGCAGTTACTCAACGGGGAGGCGATCACCCCTCCACTTT
cdr3_aa: CASSYSTGRRSPLHF

cdr3_length: 11
d_call: NA
j_call: TRBJ2-7
clone_size: NA
v_call: TRBV28
cdr3_nt: TGTGCCAGCAGTTTACCGTACGAGCAGTACTTC
cdr3_aa: CASSLPYEQYF

cdr3_length: 14
d_call: NA
j_call: TRBJ2-5
clone_size: NA
v_call: TRBV7-3
cdr3_nt: TGTGCCAGCAGCCACCCCGTTGTCTCGGAGACCCAGTACTTC
cdr3_aa: CASSHPVVSETQYF

cdr3_length: 12
d_call: NA
j_call: TRBJ2-4
clone_size: NA
v_call: TRBV3-1/TRBV3-2
cdr3_nt: TGTGCCAGCAGCGAACAGGGAAACATTCAGTACTTC
cdr3_aa: CASSEQGNIQYF

cdr3_length: 12
d_call: NA
j_call: TRBJ2-5
clone_size: once
v_call: TRBV11-3
cdr3_nt: TGTGCCAGCAGCTTGAGTGTGGAGACCCAGTACTTC
cdr3_aa: CASSLSVETQYF

cdr3_length: 16
d_call: TRBD1
j_call: TRBJ2-7
clone_size: NA
v_call: TRBV4-2
cdr3_nt: TGTGCCAGCAGCCAAGTTCCCTCCGGGACAGGCTACGAGCAGTACTTC
cdr3_aa: CASSQVPSGTGYEQYF

cdr3_length: 15
d_call: TRBD2
j_call: TRBJ2-2
clone_size: NA
v_call: TRBV5-6
cdr3_nt: TGTGCCAGCAAGCGGGGGGACACTCAAACCGGGGAGCTGTTTTTT
cdr3_aa: CASKRGDTQTGELFF

cdr3_length: 13
d_call: NA
j_call: TRBJ1-2
clone_size: NA
v_call: TRBV28
cdr3_nt: TGTGCCAGCAGTTTAGCTACGGACTATGGCTACACCTTC
cdr3_aa: CASSLATDYGYTF